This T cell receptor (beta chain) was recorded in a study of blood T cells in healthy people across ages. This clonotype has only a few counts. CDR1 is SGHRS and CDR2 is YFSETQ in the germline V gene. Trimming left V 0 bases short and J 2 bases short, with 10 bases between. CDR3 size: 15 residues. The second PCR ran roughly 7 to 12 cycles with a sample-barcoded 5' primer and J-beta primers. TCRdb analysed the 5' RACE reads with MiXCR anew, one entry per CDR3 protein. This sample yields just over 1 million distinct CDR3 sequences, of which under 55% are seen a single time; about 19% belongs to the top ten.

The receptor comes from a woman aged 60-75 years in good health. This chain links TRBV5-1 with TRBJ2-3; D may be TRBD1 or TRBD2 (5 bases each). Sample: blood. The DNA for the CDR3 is TGCGCCAGCAGCTTGGACCCAGGGACCACAGATACGCAGTATTTT. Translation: CASSLDPGTTDTQYF.